Listed below are T cell receptor beta chains from one sample, sequenced in a study of neurological immune-mediated disorders. TCRdb passed the 5' RACE reads through MiXCR, listing each CDR3 protein once. The profile shows about 21,000 distinct CDR3 sequences, about 6% of them singletons. The sample taken for sequencing was CD8+ T cells from blood. These receptors were taken from a man younger than 30 in good health. Both conserved end residues are part of each CDR3. A D gene is named only where the DNA matches it firmly. Not all rows give a size; the values are once, few, many and, for expanded clones, a class.

CDR3	DNA	V	J	size	D
CASSLDTGKDEQYF	TGTGCCAGCAGCTTAGATACAGGGAAAGACGAGCAGTACTTC	TRBV11-2	TRBJ2-7	many	.
CASSLVQAQVVTQYF	TGCGCCAGCAGCTTGGTCCAAGCACAGGTGGTGACCCAGTACTTC	TRBV5-1	TRBJ2-5	many	.
CASSFLSGEAFF	TGTGCCAGCAGTTTTCTTAGTGGTGAAGCTTTCTTT	TRBV27	TRBJ1-1	.	.
CASSLGGRAYEQYF	TGTGCCAGCAGCTTAGGAGGGAGAGCCTACGAGCAGTACTTC	TRBV7-6	TRBJ2-7	many	.
CASSPGRWRGTEAFF	TGTGCCAGCAGCCCTGGCCGATGGCGGGGCACTGAAGCTTTCTTT	TRBV7-9	TRBJ1-1	many	.
CATGLAGGSYEQYF	TGTGCCACGGGACTAGCGGGGGGGTCCTACGAGCAGTACTTC	TRBV27	TRBJ2-7	few	TRBD2
CASSWVGTLNTEAFF	TGTGCCAGCAGCTGGGTTGGGACGCTGAACACTGAAGCTTTCTTT	TRBV12-3/TRBV12-4	TRBJ1-1	many	.
CAIGQDGSDNQPQHF	TGCGCCATCGGCCAAGACGGCAGTGACAATCAGCCCCAGCATTTT	TRBV4-1	TRBJ1-5	.	.
CASSLDGYGYTF	TGCGCCAGCAGCTTGGACGGCTATGGCTACACCTTC	TRBV5-1	TRBJ1-2	many	.
CASSEGGGGYTF	TGTGCCAGCAGTGAGGGGGGCGGGGGCTACACCTTC	TRBV25-1	TRBJ1-2	many	.
CSARGGWKAEQPQHF	TGCAGTGCTAGGGGGGGTTGGAAGGCGGAACAGCCCCAGCATTTT	TRBV20-1	TRBJ1-5	many	.
CSARDRGLDSGEQYF	TGCAGTGCTAGAGATAGGGGTCTGGACAGCGGCGAGCAGTACTTC	TRBV20-1	TRBJ2-7	many	.
CASSATWTGRSKPQHF	TGTGCCAGCAGCGCCACATGGACAGGGAGGAGTAAGCCCCAGCATTTT	TRBV13	TRBJ1-5	many	TRBD1
CAWSVLGELFF	TGTGCCTGGAGTGTACTTGGGGAGCTGTTTTTT	TRBV30	TRBJ2-2	.	.
CASSLLGGYGYTF	TGTGCCAGCAGTTTATTAGGGGGGTATGGCTACACCTTC	TRBV27	TRBJ1-2	many	.
CASSPPGTGVVF	TGTGCCAGCAGCCCCCCCGGGACAGGGGTCGTCTTC	TRBV12-3/TRBV12-4	TRBJ2-1	many	TRBD1
CATGPAHEQYF	TGTGCCACCGGACCGGCCCACGAGCAGTACTTC	TRBV15	TRBJ2-7	.	.
CASSVGLAGAENEQFF	TGTGCCAGCAGCGTGGGACTAGCGGGGGCCGAGAATGAGCAGTTCTTC	TRBV11-2	TRBJ2-1	once	TRBD2
CASSLGLEAPGELFF	TGTGCCAGCAGCCTGGGACTAGAAGCCCCCGGGGAGCTGTTTTTT	TRBV7-8	TRBJ2-2	many	TRBD2
CASSLSTGSLEPQHF	TGTGCCAGCAGTTTATCGACAGGCTCCTTGGAGCCCCAGCATTTT	TRBV27	TRBJ1-5	many	.
CSATGTGGGSYEQYF	TGCAGTGCAACCGGGACAGGTGGGGGCTCCTACGAGCAGTACTTC	TRBV20-1	TRBJ2-7	many	TRBD1
CAWSTDGQGGTGELFF	TGTGCCTGGAGTACCGACGGACAGGGCGGAACCGGGGAGCTGTTTTTT	TRBV30	TRBJ2-2	.	TRBD1
CASSFLAPNTEAFF	TGTGCCAGCAGTTTCCTAGCCCCGAACACTGAAGCTTTCTTT	TRBV12-3/TRBV12-4	TRBJ1-1	many	.